The clone carrying this TCR beta chain has only a few counts. Its antigen remains unidentified. The sample comes from a study of cytomegalovirus exposure and HLA in healthy donors. The CDR3 runs to 15 residues. Between the trimmed V and J ends, which lost 8 bases and 1 base, there was a span of 16 bases. CDR1 is SGHTS, CDR2 YDEGEE, per germline. PCR primers comprised 60 Vbeta and 13 Jbeta primers. Here immunoSEQ multiplex PCR was the method, and the copy in TCRdb shows in-frame clones only, minus some. This table holds 25,000 to 30,000 clones, 62% found once. Study-level results: A classifier reportedly called cytomegalovirus status with high sensitivity and specificity. Roughly even sequencing depth across donors was the assumption behind the presence/absence analyses.

This clonotype originated in a male donor in good health and CMV-seropositive. V gene TRBV5-8 combines with J gene TRBJ1-5; a weak D match, TRBD1 (5 bases). Sequenced: PBMCs. The chain's CDR3 is CASRTRGTSNQPQHF. In nucleotides, the CDR3 is TGTGCCAGTCGCACACGGGGGACGAGCAATCAGCCCCAGCATTTT.